Each of the 9 T cell receptor beta chains below was sequenced from the same sample in a study of T and B cells in COVID-19 patients. Blood genomic DNA input for TRB amplification was about 240-500 ng. Multiplex PCR with BIOMED2 TRB-A/B primer pools amplified TRB rearrangements. TCRdb passed the multiplex PCR reads through MiXCR, listing each CDR3 protein once. Among under 6,000 distinct CDR3 sequences listed, 20% to 30% were seen once. The sequenced sample was blood. These receptors were obtained from a human donor with active COVID-19.

By share, this clonotype ranks as medium-sized. V and J are TRBV30 and TRBJ1-2, with D possibly being TRBD1 (6 bases). Germline loops: CDR1 GTSNPN, CDR2 SVGIG (reference sequence). Trimming left V 5 bases short and J 7 bases short, with 23 bases between. The CDR3 runs 15 residues. The CDR3 nucleotides read TGTGCCTGGTCCACCGGGACATCTAGATCAGGTGGCTACACCTTC. The encoded protein is CAWSTGTSRSGGYTF.

This clonotype has just one count. V is TRBV18 and J is TRBJ2-1; 14 bases line up with TRBD2. Looked up from germline, CDR1 is KGHSH and CDR2 is LQKENI. CDR3 length: 16 residues. After removal of 3 bases from V and 9 bases from J, the junction contained 7 bases not matched to a gene. The CDR3 DNA reads TGTGCCAGCTCACCGGTGGGACTAGCGGGAGCGGCTGAGCAGTTCTTC. This translates into CASSPVGLAGAAEQFF.

This clonotype is medium-sized by share. The chain recombines TRBV6-1 with TRBJ2-7; D not certain. V was cut by 4 bases and J by 3 bases, with 7 bases left in between. Germline values: CDR1 MNHNS, CDR2 SASEGT. The CDR3 runs to 12 residues. The chain's CDR3 is CASSVDIYEQYF. CDR3 DNA sequence: TGTGCCAGCAGTGTCGACATCTACGAGCAGTACTTC.

The CDR3 sequence: CASSWGDNEQFF. CDR3 nucleotides: TGTGCCAGCAGCTGGGGCGACAATGAGCAGTTCTTC. This chain links TRBV11-1 with TRBJ2-1; D is perhaps TRBD1 (5 bases). The V end lost 4 bases, the J end lost 5 bases, and 6 bases lay between the germline ends. In germline, CDR1 is SGHAT, CDR2 FQDESV (reference sequence). This CDR3 spans 12 amino acids.

The CDR3 region is CASKWGQGGETQYF. The DNA of the CDR3 is TGCGCCAGCAAATGGGGACAGGGTGGGGAGACCCAGTACTTC. The rearrangement joins TRBV5-1 to TRBJ2-5; 9 nucleotides match TRBD1. The CDR3 is made up of 14 amino acids. Germline-derived CDR1 and CDR2 are SGHRS and YFSETQ. After removal of 6 bases from V and 5 bases from J, the junction contained 8 bases not matched to a gene.

This clonotype was found many times. V and J are TRBV18 and TRBJ2-1; 11 nucleotides agree with TRBD1. J was trimmed by 3 bases and V by 5 bases; bases with no gene match: 12. The CDR3 extends over 18 amino acids. Germline V gives CDR1 KGHSH, CDR2 LQKENI. The CDR3 sequence: CASSTPSLGTGGYNEQFF. The DNA for the CDR3 is TGTGCCAGCTCAACCCCTTCGCTTGGGACAGGGGGCTACAATGAGCAGTTCTTC.

This clonotype was seen ten or more times. V and J are TRBV27 and TRBJ1-1; D unresolved. Per the germline V gene, CDR1 is MNHEY and CDR2 is SMNVEV (reference sequence). V gave up 3 bases and J gave up 0 bases, with 8 bases separating them. CDR3 length equals 14 residues. The CDR3 sequence is CASSFDGLNTEAFF. The CDR3 DNA sequence: TGTGCCAGCAGTTTCGACGGGTTGAACACTGAAGCTTTCTTT.

This clonotype is medium-sized (0.01 to 0.1%) in the sample. This chain joins TRBV4-2 and TRBJ2-2; tentatively, D is TRBD1 (5 bases). CDR1 and CDR2 from the germline V gene are LGHNA and YNFKEQ. The V end was cut by 1 base, the J end by 6 bases, with 18 bases between. The CDR3 is 17 residues long. Here the CDR3 reads CASSQGGRAIDAGELFF. DNA of the CDR3: TGTGCCAGCAGCCAAGGAGGCAGGGCTATCGACGCCGGGGAGCTGTTTTTT.

This clonotype is medium-sized by share. For the CDR3, the DNA is TGTGCCAGTAGTATAGCCGGGACTACGTACAATGAGCAGTTCTTC. Its translation: CASSIAGTTYNEQFF. The chain combines TRBV19 with TRBJ2-1; TRBD2 matches 7 bases. Germline V CDR1 and CDR2: LNHDA, SQIVND (reference sequence). Trimming cost V 1 base and J 4 bases; bases outside gene matches: 4. This CDR3 is 15 amino acids long.